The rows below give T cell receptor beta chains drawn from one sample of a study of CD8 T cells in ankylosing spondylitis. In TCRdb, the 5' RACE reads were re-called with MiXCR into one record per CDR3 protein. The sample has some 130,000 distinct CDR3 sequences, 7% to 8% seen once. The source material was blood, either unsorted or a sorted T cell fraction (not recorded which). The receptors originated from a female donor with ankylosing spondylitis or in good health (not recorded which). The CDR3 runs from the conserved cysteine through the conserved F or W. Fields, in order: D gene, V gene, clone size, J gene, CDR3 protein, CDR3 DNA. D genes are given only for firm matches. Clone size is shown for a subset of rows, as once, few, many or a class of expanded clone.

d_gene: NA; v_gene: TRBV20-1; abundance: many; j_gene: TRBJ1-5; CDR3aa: CSARRGSSNQPQHF; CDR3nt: TGCAGTGCCAGAAGGGGTTCGAGCAATCAGCCCCAGCATTTT
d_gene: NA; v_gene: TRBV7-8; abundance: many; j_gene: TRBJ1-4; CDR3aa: CASSLERGYNEKLFF; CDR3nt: TGTGCCAGCAGCTTAGAGCGGGGGTATAATGAAAAACTGTTTTTT
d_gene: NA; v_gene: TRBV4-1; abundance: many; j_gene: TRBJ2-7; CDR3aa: CASSQVKGDYEQYF; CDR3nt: TGCGCCAGCAGCCAAGTGAAGGGTGACTACGAGCAGTACTTC
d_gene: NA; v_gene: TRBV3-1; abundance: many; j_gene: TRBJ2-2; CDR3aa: CASSQIARELFF; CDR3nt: TGTGCCAGCAGCCAAATTGCCCGGGAGCTGTTTTTT
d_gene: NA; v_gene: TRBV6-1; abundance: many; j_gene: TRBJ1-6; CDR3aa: CASSLGTQNSPLHF; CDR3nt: TGTGCCAGCAGTCTCGGGACTCAGAATTCACCCCTCCACTTT
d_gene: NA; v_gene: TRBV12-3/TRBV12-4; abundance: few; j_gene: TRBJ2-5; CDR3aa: CASSFRLWGQETQYF; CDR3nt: TGTGCCAGCAGTTTCCGGCTGTGGGGGCAAGAGACCCAGTACTTC
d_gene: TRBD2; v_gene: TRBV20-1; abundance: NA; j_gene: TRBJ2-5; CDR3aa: CSARDPAGGQETQYF; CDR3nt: TGCAGTGCTAGAGATCCGGCGGGGGGACAAGAGACCCAGTACTTC
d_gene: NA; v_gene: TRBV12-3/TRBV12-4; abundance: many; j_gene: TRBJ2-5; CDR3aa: CASSPGAKETQYF; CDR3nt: TGTGCCAGCAGTCCCGGGGCTAAAGAGACCCAGTACTTC
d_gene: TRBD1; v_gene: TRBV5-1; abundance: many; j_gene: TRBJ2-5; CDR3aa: CASSERDRQETQYF; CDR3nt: TGCGCCAGCAGCGAAAGGGACAGACAAGAGACCCAGTACTTC
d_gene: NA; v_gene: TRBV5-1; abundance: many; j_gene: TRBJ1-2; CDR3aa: CASSLVQGPYYGYTF; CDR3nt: TGCGCCAGCAGCTTGGTCCAGGGGCCGTACTATGGCTACACCTTC
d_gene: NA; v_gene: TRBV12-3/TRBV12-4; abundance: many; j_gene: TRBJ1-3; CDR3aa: CASKRGAGNTIYF; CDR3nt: TGTGCCAGCAAAAGGGGGGCTGGAAACACCATATATTTT
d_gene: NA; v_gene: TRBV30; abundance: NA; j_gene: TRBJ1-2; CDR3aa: CAWSSWRGDGYTF; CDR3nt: TGTGCCTGGAGTAGTTGGCGGGGGGATGGCTACACCTTC
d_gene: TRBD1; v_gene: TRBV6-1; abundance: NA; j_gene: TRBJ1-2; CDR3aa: CASRDRVRRYGYTF; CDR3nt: TGTGCCAGCAGGGACAGGGTTAGACGCTATGGCTACACCTTC
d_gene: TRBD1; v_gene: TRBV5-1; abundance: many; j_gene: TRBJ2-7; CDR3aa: CASSIQQGFRGYEQYF; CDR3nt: TGCGCCAGCAGCATACAACAGGGGTTTCGAGGATACGAGCAGTACTTC
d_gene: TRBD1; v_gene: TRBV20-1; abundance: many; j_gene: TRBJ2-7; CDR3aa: CSAPRQGRREQYF; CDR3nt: TGCAGTGCTCCAAGACAGGGGAGGCGCGAGCAGTACTTC
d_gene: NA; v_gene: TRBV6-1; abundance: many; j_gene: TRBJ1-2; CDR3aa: CASSVRTVGYDYGYTF; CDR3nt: TGTGCCAGCAGCGTACGGACAGTTGGGTACGACTATGGCTACACCTTC
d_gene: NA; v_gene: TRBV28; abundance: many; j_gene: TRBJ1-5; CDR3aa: CASSPPGHLARNQPQHF; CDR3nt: TGTGCCAGCAGTCCCCCCGGACACCTCGCGCGAAATCAGCCCCAGCATTTT
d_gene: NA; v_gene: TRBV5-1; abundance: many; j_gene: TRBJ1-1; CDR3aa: CASSLRGSTEAFF; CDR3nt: TGCGCCAGCAGCTTGAGGGGGAGCACTGAAGCTTTCTTT
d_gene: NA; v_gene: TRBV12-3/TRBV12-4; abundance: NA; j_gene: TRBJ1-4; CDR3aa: CASSRRDVAKLFF; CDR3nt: TGTGCCAGCAGCCGCCGTGACGTTGCAAAACTGTTTTTT
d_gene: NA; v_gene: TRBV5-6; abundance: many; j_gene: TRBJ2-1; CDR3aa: CASSLDTGKVFF; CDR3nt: TGTGCCAGCAGCTTGGATACCGGTAAGGTGTTCTTC
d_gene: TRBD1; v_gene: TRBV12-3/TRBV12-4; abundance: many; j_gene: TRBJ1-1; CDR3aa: CASSMGGQGATEAFF; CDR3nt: TGTGCCAGCAGCATGGGAGGACAGGGGGCTACTGAAGCTTTCTTT
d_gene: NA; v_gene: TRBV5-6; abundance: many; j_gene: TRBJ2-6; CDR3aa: CASSLSGRSGANVLTF; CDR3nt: TGTGCCAGCAGCTTATCAGGGCGCTCTGGGGCCAACGTCCTGACTTTC
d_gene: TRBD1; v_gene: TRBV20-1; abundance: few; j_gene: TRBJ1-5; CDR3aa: CSATTGPNQPQHF; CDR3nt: TGCAGTGCTACGACAGGGCCTAATCAGCCCCAGCATTTT
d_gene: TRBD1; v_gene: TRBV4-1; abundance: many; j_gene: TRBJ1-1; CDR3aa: CASSRTGGEAFF; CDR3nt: TGCGCCAGCAGCCGGACAGGGGGGGAAGCTTTCTTT
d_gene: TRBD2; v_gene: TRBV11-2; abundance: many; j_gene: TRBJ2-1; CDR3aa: CASSAGLAVEQFF; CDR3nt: TGTGCCAGCAGCGCGGGACTAGCGGTCGAGCAGTTCTTC
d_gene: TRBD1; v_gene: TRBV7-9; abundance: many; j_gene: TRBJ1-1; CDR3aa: CASSSPDRGLVNTEAFF; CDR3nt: TGTGCCAGCAGCTCCCCGGACAGGGGGTTAGTGAACACTGAAGCTTTCTTT